These 10 T cell receptor beta chains originate from one sample sequenced in a study of T cells in Graves' hyperthyroidism and ophthalmopathy. Template material for amplifying TCR beta CDR3 regions consisted of RNA transcripts. Researchers ran a first-round RT-PCR on the TCR CDR3 using the HTBI primer set. TCRdb reanalysed the multiplex PCR reads using MiXCR and keeps one entry per CDR3 protein. Among about 370,000 distinct CDR3 sequences, roughly 15% were seen once, and the ten largest hold under 25%. What was sequenced was blood. Receptors were obtained from a woman aged 55-69 years with Graves' ophthalmopathy.

This clonotype occurred many times. This chain uses TRBV3-1 with TRBJ2-3; D is perhaps TRBD2 (6 bases). From germline, CDR1 is LGHDT and CDR2 YNNKEL (reference sequence). This CDR3 comprises 16 residues. Trimming took off 0 bases at V and 2 bases at J, with 12 bases between the two ends. This CDR3 reads CASSQDTGSFTDTQYF. The CDR3 nucleotides are TGTGCCAGCAGCCAAGACACCGGGAGCTTCACAGATACGCAGTATTTT.

This clonotype was observed at least ten times. The V gene is TRBV4-2, the J gene TRBJ2-3, with TRBD2 identical over 12 bases. This CDR3 has 17 amino acids. Germline values: CDR1 LGHNA, CDR2 YNFKEQ. V was clipped by 0 bases and J by 6 bases; unmatched bases: 7. CDR3 nucleotide sequence: TGTGCCAGCAGCCAAGATCCCCTAGCGGGAGGGCGGGATACGCAGTATTTT. Translating gives CASSQDPLAGGRDTQYF.

The sample holds many counts of this clonotype. The chain carries TRBV28 and TRBJ2-7, with 12 bases identical to TRBD2. Trimming cost V 6 bases and J 9 bases; bases outside gene matches: 12. The V gene's germline CDR1 is MDHEN and CDR2 SYDVKM. CDR3 length: 15 amino acids. DNA of the CDR3: TGTGCCAGCAGCCCCCATAGCCTAGCGGGAGGGTGGCAGTACTTC. It encodes CASSPHSLAGGWQYF.

The J gene is TRBJ2-2, the V gene TRBV12-3 or TRBV12-4; D unresolved. The CDR3 contains 15 residues. V dropped 0 bases and J dropped 6 bases, with 11 bases sitting between them. In DNA, the CDR3 is TGTGCCAGCAGTTTAGCGCGGAGTCTAGCCGGGGAGCTGTTTTTT. Protein product: CASSLARSLAGELFF.

This chain links TRBV7-9 with TRBJ1-3; 9 bases agree with TRBD1. Germline loops: CDR1 SEHNR, CDR2 FQNEAQ (reference sequence). This CDR3 is 13 amino acids long. V gave up 8 bases and J gave up 6 bases; unmatched junction bases: 5. CDR3 in amino acids: CASSWDRVNTIYF. DNA for the CDR3: TGTGCCAGCTCCTGGGACAGGGTAAACACCATATATTTT.

This chain links TRBV20-1 with TRBJ2-3; 12 nucleotides align to TRBD2. V was pared by 1 base and J by 8 bases, with 16 bases of the junction left unmatched. In germline, CDR1 is DFQATT, CDR2 SNEGSKA (reference sequence). The CDR3 totals 18 residues. DNA for the CDR3: TGCAGTGCTAGAGTTTCTCTTGGAACTAGCGGGAGGTTGGGTACGCAGTATTTT. Residues: CSARVSLGTSGRLGTQYF.

The V gene is TRBV7-9, the J gene TRBJ1-3; D is perhaps TRBD1 (6 bases). The CDR3 has 16 amino acids. Germline CDR1 SEHNR, CDR2 FQNEAQ (reference sequence). Trimming cost V 0 bases and J 4 bases, with 13 bases left between them. CDR3 nucleotides: TGTGCCAGCAGCTTAGCCGGAGGGGGGCCAGGAAACACCATATATTTT. This gives the protein CASSLAGGGPGNTIYF.

This clonotype was detected ten times or more. The chain is built from TRBV18 and TRBJ2-5; the match to TRBD1 covers 7 bases. CDR3 length: 14 amino acids. CDR1 is KGHSH, CDR2 LQKENI, per germline. The V segment lost 0 bases and the J segment 5 bases; nucleotides outside the gene matches: 3. The CDR3 loop reads CASSPPGGSETQYF. For the CDR3, the DNA is TGTGCCAGCTCACCACCAGGGGGCAGCGAGACCCAGTACTTC.

V is TRBV6-1 and J is TRBJ1-1, with unresolved D. This CDR3 has 12 residues. V lost 9 bases and J 1 base, leaving 9 bases between the germline ends. Germline V gene data show CDR1 as MNHNS and CDR2 as SASEGT. CDR3 in amino acids: CASQEWNTEAFF. CDR3 in DNA: TGTGCCAGTCAGGAATGGAACACTGAAGCTTTCTTT.

This clonotype has a count of ten or more. The chain combines TRBV20-1 with TRBJ1-2, with D possibly matching TRBD1 (5 bases). CDR3 size: 12 residues. Germline CDR1 DFQATT, CDR2 SNEGSKA (reference sequence). Between the trimmed V and J ends, which lost 7 bases and 0 bases, there was a span of 9 bases. CDR3 coding DNA: TGCAGTGGGGGGGAAGCTAACTATGGCTACACCTTC. Residues: CSGGEANYGYTF.